The clone carrying this TCR beta chain was observed a few times. Its cognate antigen is unknown. The sample comes from a study of CD8+ T cells in alopecia areata. Study background: Among treated patients, oral tofacitinib was administered at 5 to 10 mg twice daily. Broader study findings: In scalp samples, resident alphabeta T cells of normal skin are also sequenced. Persistence of many expanded lesional clones was seen in scalp and blood during tofacitinib.

Treatment: oral pan-JAK inhibitor, 5-10 mg twice daily. Peripheral blood samples and lesional scalp punch biopsies were obtained from alopecia areata patients. Investigators isolated RNA and reverse transcribed it into cDNA to act as the sequencing template. TCRdb's table, derived via immunoSEQ multiplex PCR, lists solely in-frame clones and lacks some. Among around 300,000 clones, 60% were seen once, and the ten largest hold 0.75% to 0.95%. The sequence came from a human donor with alopecia areata. This specimen consisted of CD4+ T cells sorted from blood, obtained at roughly week 53, from a patient treated with tofacitinib.

Here the CDR3 reads CASSRSPGPYYNEQFF. Written as DNA, the CDR3 is TGCGCCAGCAGCCGGAGCCCGGGACCTTACTACAATGAGCAGTTCTTC. The chain combines TRBV4-3 with TRBJ2-1; D possibly uses TRBD1 or TRBD2 (5 bases each). The V gene lost 4 bases and the J gene lost 3 bases, with 16 bases spanning the gap. Germline V gene sequence: CDR1 LGHNA, CDR2 YSLEER. The CDR3 length is 16 residues.